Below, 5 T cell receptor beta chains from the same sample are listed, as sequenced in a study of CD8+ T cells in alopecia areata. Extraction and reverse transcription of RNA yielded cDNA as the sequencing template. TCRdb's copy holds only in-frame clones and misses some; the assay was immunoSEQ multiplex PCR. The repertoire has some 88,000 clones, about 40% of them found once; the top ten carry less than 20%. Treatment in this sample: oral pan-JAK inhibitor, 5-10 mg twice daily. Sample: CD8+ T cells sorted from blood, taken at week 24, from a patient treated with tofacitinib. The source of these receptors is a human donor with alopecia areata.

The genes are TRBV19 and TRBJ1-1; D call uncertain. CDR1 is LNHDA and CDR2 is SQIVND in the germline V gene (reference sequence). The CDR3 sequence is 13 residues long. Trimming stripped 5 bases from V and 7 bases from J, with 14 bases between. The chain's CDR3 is CASSWRGIHEAFF. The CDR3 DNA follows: TGTGCCAGTAGTTGGAGAGGGATACATGAAGCTTTCTTT.

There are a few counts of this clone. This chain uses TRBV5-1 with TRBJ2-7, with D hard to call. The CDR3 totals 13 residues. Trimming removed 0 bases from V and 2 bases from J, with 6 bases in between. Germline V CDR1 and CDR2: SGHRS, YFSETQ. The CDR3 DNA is TGCGCCAGCAGCTTGGACCCTACCTACGAGCAGTACTTC. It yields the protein CASSLDPTYEQYF.

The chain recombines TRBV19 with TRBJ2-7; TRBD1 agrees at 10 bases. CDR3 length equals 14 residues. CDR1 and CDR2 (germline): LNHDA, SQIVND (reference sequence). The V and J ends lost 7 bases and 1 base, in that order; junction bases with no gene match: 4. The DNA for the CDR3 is TGTGCCAGTATTCGGGACAGGGGATCCTACGAGCAGTACTTC. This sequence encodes CASIRDRGSYEQYF. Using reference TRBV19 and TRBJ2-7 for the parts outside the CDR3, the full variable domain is DGGITQSPKYLFRKEGQNVTLSCEQNLNHDAMYWYRQDPGQGLRLIYYSQIVNDFQKGDIAEGYSVSREKKESFPLTVTSAQKNPTAFYLCASIRDRGSYEQYFGPGTRLTVT.

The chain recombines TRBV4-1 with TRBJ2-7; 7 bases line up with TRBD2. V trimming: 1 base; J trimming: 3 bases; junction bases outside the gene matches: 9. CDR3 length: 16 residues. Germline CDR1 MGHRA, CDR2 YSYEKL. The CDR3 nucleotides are TGCGCCAGCAGCCAAGTTGGCGGGAGTTATTACTACGAGCAGTACTTC. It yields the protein CASSQVGGSYYYEQYF.

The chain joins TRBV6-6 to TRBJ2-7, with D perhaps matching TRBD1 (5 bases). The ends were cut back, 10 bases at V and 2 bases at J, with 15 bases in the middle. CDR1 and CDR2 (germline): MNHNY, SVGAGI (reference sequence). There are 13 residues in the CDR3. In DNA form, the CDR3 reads TGTGCCACCGCCTGGGGCAGAACCTACGAGCAGTACTTC. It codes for CATAWGRTYEQYF.